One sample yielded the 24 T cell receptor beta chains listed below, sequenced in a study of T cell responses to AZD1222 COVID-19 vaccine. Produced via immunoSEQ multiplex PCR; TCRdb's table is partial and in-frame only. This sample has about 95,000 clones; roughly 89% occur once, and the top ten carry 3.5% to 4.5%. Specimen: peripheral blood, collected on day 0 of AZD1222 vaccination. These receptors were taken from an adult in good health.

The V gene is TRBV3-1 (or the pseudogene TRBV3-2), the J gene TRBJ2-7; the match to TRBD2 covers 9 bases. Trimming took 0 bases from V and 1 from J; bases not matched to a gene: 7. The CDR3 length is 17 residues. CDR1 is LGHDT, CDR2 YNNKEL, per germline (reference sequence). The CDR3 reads CASSQESLAGRSYEQYF. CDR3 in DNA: TGTGCCAGCAGCCAAGAGTCGCTAGCGGGACGATCCTACGAGCAGTACTTC.

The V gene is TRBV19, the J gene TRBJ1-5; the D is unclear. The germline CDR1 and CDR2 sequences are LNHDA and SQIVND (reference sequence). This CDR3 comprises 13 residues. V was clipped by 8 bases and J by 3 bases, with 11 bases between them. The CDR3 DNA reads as TGTGCCAGTGGTGCGGGTTACAATCAGCCCCAGCATTTT. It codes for CASGAGYNQPQHF. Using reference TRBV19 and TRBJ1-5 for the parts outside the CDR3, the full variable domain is DGGITQSPKYLFRKEGQNVTLSCEQNLNHDAMYWYRQDPGQGLRLIYYSQIVNDFQKGDIAEGYSVSREKKESFPLTVTSAQKNPTAFYLCASGAGYNQPQHFGDGTRLSIL.

The CDR3 region is CASSHPSGGKDTQYF. In DNA form, the CDR3 reads TGCGCCAGCAGCCACCCGAGCGGGGGGAAAGATACGCAGTATTTT. The chain is built from TRBV4-1 and TRBJ2-3, with TRBD2 matching over 9 bases. The germline V gene encodes CDR1 MGHRA and CDR2 YSYEKL. The CDR3 is made up of 15 amino acids. V lost 3 bases to trimming and J lost 5 bases; unmatched junction nucleotides: 6.

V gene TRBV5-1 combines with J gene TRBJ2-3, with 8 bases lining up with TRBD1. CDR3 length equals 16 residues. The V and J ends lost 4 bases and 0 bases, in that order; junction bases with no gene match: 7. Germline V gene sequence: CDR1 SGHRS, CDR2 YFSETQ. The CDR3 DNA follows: TGCGCCAGCAGCCAGGGTGACAGGGGAAGCACAGATACGCAGTATTTT. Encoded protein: CASSQGDRGSTDTQYF.

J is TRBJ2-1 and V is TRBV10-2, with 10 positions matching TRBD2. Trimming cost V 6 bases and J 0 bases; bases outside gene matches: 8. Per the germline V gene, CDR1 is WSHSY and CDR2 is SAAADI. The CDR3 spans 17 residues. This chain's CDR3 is CASRGLAPPSSYNEQFF. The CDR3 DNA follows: TGCGCCAGCAGGGGACTAGCGCCGCCGAGCTCCTACAATGAGCAGTTCTTC.

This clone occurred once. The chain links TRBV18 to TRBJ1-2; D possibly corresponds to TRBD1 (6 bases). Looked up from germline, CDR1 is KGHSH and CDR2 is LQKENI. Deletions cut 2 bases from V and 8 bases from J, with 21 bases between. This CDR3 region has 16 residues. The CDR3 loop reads CASSPVTGQGSRGYTF. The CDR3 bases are TGTGCCAGCTCACCAGTCACCGGGCAGGGGTCGAGGGGCTACACCTTC.

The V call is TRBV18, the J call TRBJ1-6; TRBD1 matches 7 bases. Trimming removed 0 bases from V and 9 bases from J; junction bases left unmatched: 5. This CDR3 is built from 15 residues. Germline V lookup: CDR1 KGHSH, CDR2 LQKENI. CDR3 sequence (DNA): TGTGCCAGCTCACCACCGAGGGGGCTCAGTTCACCCCTCCACTTT. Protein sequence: CASSPPRGLSSPLHF.

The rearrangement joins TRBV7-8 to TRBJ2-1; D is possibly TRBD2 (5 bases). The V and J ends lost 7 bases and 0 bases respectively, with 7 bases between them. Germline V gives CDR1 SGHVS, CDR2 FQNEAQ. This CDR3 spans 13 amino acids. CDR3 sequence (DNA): TGTGCCAGCACCGGGGACTCCTACAATGAGCAGTTCTTC. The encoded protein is CASTGDSYNEQFF.

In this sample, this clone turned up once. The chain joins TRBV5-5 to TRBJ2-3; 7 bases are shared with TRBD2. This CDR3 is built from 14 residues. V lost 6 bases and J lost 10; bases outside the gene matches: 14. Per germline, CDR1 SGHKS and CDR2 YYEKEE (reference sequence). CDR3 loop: CASTPTDREVAQYF. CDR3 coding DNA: TGTGCCAGCACCCCAACGGACCGGGAGGTGGCGCAGTATTTT.

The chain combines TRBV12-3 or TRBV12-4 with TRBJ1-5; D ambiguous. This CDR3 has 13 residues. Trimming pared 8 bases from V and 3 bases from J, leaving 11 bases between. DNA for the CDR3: TGTGCCAGCGCTTTTTTGATCAATCAGCCCCAGCATTTT. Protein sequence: CASAFLINQPQHF.

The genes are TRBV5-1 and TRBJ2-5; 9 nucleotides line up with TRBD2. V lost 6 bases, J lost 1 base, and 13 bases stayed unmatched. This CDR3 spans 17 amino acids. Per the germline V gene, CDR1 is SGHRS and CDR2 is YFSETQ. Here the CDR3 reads CASTLGSSGGSQETQYF. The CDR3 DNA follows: TGCGCCAGCACCCTCGGATCAAGCGGGGGGTCCCAAGAGACCCAGTACTTC.

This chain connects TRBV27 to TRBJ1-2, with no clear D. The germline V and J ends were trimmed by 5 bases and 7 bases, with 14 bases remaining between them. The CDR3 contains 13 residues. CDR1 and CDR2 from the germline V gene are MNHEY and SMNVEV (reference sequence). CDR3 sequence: CASSLQATTGYTF. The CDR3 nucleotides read TGTGCCAGCAGTCTCCAAGCCACAACTGGCTACACCTTC.

The CDR3 DNA is TGCGCCAGCAGCTTGGGTGGAAGTGGCTACACCTTC. As protein: CASSLGGSGYTF. The chain recombines TRBV5-1 with TRBJ1-2, with D unresolved. This CDR3 contains 12 residues. Germline-derived CDR1 and CDR2 are SGHRS and YFSETQ. The germline V and J ends were trimmed by 0 bases and 7 bases, with 7 bases remaining between them. The variable domain in full, completed from reference TRBV5-1 and TRBJ1-2, reads KAGVTQTPRYLIKTRGQQVTLSCSPISGHRSVSWYQQTPGQGLQFLFEYFSETQRNKGNFPGRFSGRQFSNSRSEMNVSTLELGDSALYLCASSLGGSGYTFGSGTRLTVV.

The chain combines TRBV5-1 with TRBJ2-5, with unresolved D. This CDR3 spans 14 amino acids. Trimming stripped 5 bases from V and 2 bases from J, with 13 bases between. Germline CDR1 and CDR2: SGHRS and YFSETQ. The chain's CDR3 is CASRPGPEQETQYF. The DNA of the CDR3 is TGCGCCAGCAGACCCGGGCCGGAACAAGAGACCCAGTACTTC.

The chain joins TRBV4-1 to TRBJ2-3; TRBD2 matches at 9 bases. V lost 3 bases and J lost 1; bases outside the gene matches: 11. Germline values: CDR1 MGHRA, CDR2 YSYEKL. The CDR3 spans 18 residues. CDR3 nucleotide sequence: TGCGCCAGCAGCCAGGAGGGTAGCGGGGGTCCTGGCACAGATACGCAGTATTTT. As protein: CASSQEGSGGPGTDTQYF.

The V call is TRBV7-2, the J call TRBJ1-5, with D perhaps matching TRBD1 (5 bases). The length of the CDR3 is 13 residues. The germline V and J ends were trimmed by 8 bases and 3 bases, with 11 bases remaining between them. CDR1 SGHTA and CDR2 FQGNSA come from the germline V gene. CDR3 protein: CASGAGFNQPQHF. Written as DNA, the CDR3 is TGTGCCAGCGGCGCAGGGTTCAATCAGCCCCAGCATTTT.

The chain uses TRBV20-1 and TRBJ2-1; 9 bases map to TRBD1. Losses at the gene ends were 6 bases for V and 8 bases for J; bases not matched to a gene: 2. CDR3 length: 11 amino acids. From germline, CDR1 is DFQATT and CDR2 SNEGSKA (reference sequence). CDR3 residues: CSAHRGHEQFF. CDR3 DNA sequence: TGCAGTGCCCACAGGGGGCATGAGCAGTTCTTC.

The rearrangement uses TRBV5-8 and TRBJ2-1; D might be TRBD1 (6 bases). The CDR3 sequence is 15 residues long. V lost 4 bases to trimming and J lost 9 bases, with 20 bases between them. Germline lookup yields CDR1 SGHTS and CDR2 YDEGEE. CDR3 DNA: TGTGCCAGCAGCGTGGGGCAGGGGATGTCGAGTGAGCAGTTCTTC. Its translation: CASSVGQGMSSEQFF.

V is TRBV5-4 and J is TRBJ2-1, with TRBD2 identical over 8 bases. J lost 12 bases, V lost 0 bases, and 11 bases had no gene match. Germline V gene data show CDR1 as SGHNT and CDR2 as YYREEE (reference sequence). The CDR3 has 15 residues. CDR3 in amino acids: CASSLAQAGGVGQFF. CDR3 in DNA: TGTGCCAGCAGCTTGGCCCAGGCGGGGGGCGTAGGGCAGTTCTTC.

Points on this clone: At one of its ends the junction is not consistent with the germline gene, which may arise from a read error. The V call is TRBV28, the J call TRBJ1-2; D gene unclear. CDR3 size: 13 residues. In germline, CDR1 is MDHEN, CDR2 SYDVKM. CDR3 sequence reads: CASTLSADYGYTF. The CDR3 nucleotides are TGTGCCAGCACTTTATCCGCGGACTATGGCTACACCTTC.

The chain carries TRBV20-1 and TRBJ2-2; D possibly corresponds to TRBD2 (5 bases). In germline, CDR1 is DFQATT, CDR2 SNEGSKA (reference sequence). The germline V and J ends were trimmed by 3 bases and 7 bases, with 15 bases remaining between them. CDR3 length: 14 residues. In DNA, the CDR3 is TGCAGTGCTAGTCTAGCAGACACGAGCGGGGAGCTGTTTTTT. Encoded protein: CSASLADTSGELFF.

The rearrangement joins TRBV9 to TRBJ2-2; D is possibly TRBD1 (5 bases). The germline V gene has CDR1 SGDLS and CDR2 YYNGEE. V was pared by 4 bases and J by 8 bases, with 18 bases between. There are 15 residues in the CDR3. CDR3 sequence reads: CASSFQVQGPGELFF. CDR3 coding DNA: TGTGCCAGCAGCTTCCAGGTTCAGGGCCCGGGGGAGCTGTTTTTT.

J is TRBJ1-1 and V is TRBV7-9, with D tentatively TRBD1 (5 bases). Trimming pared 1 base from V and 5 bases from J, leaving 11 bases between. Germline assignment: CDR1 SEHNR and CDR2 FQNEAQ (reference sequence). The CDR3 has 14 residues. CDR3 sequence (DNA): TGTGCCAGCAGCTTAGAACGGGGCGGGACTGAAGCTTTCTTT. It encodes CASSLERGGTEAFF. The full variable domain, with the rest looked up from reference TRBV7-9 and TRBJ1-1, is DTGVSQNPRHKITKRGQNVTFRCDPISEHNRLYWYRQTLGQGPEFLTYFQNEAQLEKSRLLSDRFSAERPKGSFSTLEIQRTEQGDSAMYLCASSLERGGTEAFFGQGTRLTVV.

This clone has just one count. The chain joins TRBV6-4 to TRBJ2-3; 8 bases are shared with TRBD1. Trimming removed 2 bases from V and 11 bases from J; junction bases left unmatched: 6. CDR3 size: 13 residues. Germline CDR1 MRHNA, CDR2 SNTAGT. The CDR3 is CASSDETGTGQYF. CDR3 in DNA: TGTGCCAGCAGTGACGAGACCGGGACAGGGCAGTATTTT.